This T cell receptor (beta chain) was sequenced for a study of T cells in tuberculosis. Study-level information: Sequenced TCRs come from CD1B-GMM tetramer-binding T cells. Study findings and constraints: Some low-affinity tetramer-binding T cells may be absent from this sample.

Cells were sorted from thawed PBMC rested overnight and stained with GMM-loaded CD1B tetramer, viability dye and anti-CD3. The CD1B tetramers carried C32 glucose monomycolate purified from Rhodococcus equi. Tetramer-sorted PBMC had been CD14 monocyte-depleted before freezing. TCR-alpha and TCR-beta chains were sequenced unpaired. TCRdb keeps only in-frame clones here, not all; method: immunoSEQ multiplex PCR. The sample contains tens of thousands of clones, roughly 91% of which appear only once. Germline lookup yields CDR1 KGHSH and CDR2 LQKENI. The CDR3 length is 16 residues. Losses at the gene ends were 4 bases for V and 1 base for J; bases not matched to a gene: 7.

The V and J genes are TRBV18 and TRBJ2-3; 8 bases are a match to TRBD2. The receptor comes from an adult woman with latent tuberculosis. The source material was CD1b-GMM tetramer-negative cells sorted from PBMCs. CDR3 nucleotides: TGTGCCAGCTCACGCCGAGGGCGGGGGGGCACAGATACGCAGTATTTT. Protein product: CASSRRGRGGTDTQYF.